This TCR beta chain was obtained from a study of beta chain features in type 1 diabetes. Populations obtained by sorting all exceeded 95% purity. Study findings and constraints: TCRB CDR3s were moderately but significantly shorter in Type 1 diabetes patients in all four CD4+ subsets. Equally in patients and controls, PCR might preferentially amplify shorter templates.

Expressed TCRB transcripts were sequenced because the entire RNA isolate underwent reverse transcription. Measured with immunoSEQ multiplex PCR; TCRdb has only the in-frame clones, and not every one. This sample yields about 300,000 clones, of which 13% are seen a single time; over 0.014% belongs to the top ten. With respect to this clone: What it binds is unknown.

V gave up 2 bases and J gave up 4 bases, with 13 bases separating them. The CDR3 length is 15 residues. CDR1 is MNHNY, CDR2 SVGAGI, per germline (reference sequence). The sequence was collected from a woman under 30 with type 1 diabetes. Specimen: naive CD4+ T cells from blood. This chain uses TRBV6-6 with TRBJ2-3; D might be TRBD2 (5 bases). The CDR3 region has the DNA TGTGCCAGCAGTTACCGGCTAGCAGGTTCAGATACGCAGTATTTT. Translation: CASSYRLAGSDTQYF.